These 32 T cell receptor beta chains originate from one sample sequenced in a study of cytomegalovirus exposure and HLA in healthy donors. The study ran its PCR with 60 Vbeta and 13 Jbeta primers. TCRdb keeps only in-frame clones here, not all; method: immunoSEQ multiplex PCR. The sample holds over 150,000 clones, roughly 70% seen once. Sequenced input: PBMCs. These TCRs come from a woman aged 45 to 65 in good health and CMV-seropositive.

The rearrangement joins TRBV7-2 to TRBJ1-4; D unclear. This CDR3 comprises 16 residues. Germline CDR1 SGHTA, CDR2 FQGNSA. Trimming pared 5 bases from V and 8 bases from J, leaving 21 bases between. The CDR3 nucleotides are TGTGCCAGCAGCCCCGGGATGGGTTTTGAGGGAGAAAAACTGTTTTTT. Its protein product is CASSPGMGFEGEKLFF.

This chain joins TRBV6-1 and TRBJ1-5, with TRBD1 identical over 10 bases. The ends lost 5 bases at V and 7 bases at J; junction bases unmatched: 5. This CDR3 contains 14 residues. The germline V gene has CDR1 MNHNS and CDR2 SASEGT. The CDR3 is CASSRDRGLQPQHF. CDR3 DNA: TGTGCCAGCAGTCGGGACAGGGGCTTACAGCCCCAGCATTTT.

The chain is built from TRBV7-8 and TRBJ2-3; a weak D match, TRBD2 (7 bases). V lost 2 bases and J 7 bases, leaving 22 bases between the germline ends. This CDR3 has 17 amino acids. The germline V gene has CDR1 SGHVS and CDR2 FQNEAQ. CDR3 sequence (DNA): TGTGCCAGCAGCTTATCCCCTGCGACTAGCAGGGGCAATACGCAGTATTTT. The encoded protein is CASSLSPATSRGNTQYF.

V and J are TRBV7-3 and TRBJ2-3; 9 bases are a match to TRBD1. The CDR3 is made up of 16 amino acids. J was trimmed by 1 base and V by 2 bases; bases with no gene match: 4. Germline V gene data show CDR1 as SGHTA and CDR2 as FQGTGA. The CDR3 region has the DNA TGTGCCAGCAGCTTATCGCGGACAGGGGGCACAGATACGCAGTATTTT. Translating it yields CASSLSRTGGTDTQYF.

The table lists this clone with a count of one. One end of the junction varies from germline; a read error may be responsible. The V gene is TRBV7-9, the J gene TRBJ1-3; D is unclear. CDR1 is SEHNR and CDR2 is FQNEAQ in the germline V gene (reference sequence). The CDR3 length is 12 residues. CDR3 amino acids: CASSLAGDTIYF. Here the CDR3 DNA reads TGTGCCAGCAGCTTAGCTGGAGACACCATATATTTT. Full variable domain (outside the CDR3, taken from reference TRBV7-9 and TRBJ1-3): DTGVSQNPRHKITKRGQNVTFRCDPISEHNRLYWYRQTLGQGPEFLTYFQNEAQLEKSRLLSDRFSAERPKGSFSTLEIQRTEQGDSAMYLCASSLAGDTIYFGEGSWLTVV.

This chain uses TRBV27 with TRBJ2-2, with 7 bases identical to TRBD1. V trimming: 8 bases; J trimming: 2 bases; junction bases outside the gene matches: 11. Germline V lookup: CDR1 MNHEY, CDR2 SMNVEV (reference sequence). This CDR3 has 16 amino acids. CDR3 coding DNA: TGTGCCAGCTCCCTAGCCGGGACAGAAAACACCGGGGAGCTGTTTTTT. Translated, it gives CASSLAGTENTGELFF.

The gene calls are TRBV9 and TRBJ2-4; TRBD1 might be the D (5 bases). Germline CDR1 and CDR2: SGDLS and YYNGEE. The CDR3 sequence is 16 residues long. V lost 0 bases, J lost 8 bases, and 18 bases lay in between. As DNA, the CDR3 is TGTGCCAGCAGCGTAGGGGCAGGACGACAGTGGGACATTCAGTACTTC. Residues: CASSVGAGRQWDIQYF.

The V call is TRBV28, the J call TRBJ1-1; TRBD1 aligns across 10 bases. Unmatched junction bases numbered 3, after V lost 4 bases and J lost 1 base. From germline, CDR1 is MDHEN and CDR2 SYDVKM. This CDR3 has 15 amino acids. CDR3 sequence reads: CASSWRDRGNTEAFF. The DNA for the CDR3 is TGTGCCAGCAGTTGGCGGGACAGGGGGAACACTGAAGCTTTCTTT.

This rearrangement joins TRBV2 to TRBJ1-1, with D perhaps matching TRBD1 (6 bases). V was cut by 6 bases and J by 5 bases, with 16 bases left in between. CDR3 length: 14 amino acids. Germline-derived CDR1 and CDR2 are SNHLY and FYNNEI. CDR3 loop: CASRTLTGRTEAFF. CDR3 nucleotides: TGTGCCAGCAGGACTCTCACAGGGCGTACTGAAGCTTTCTTT.

This chain joins TRBV6-4 and TRBJ2-1, with 8 bases fitting TRBD2. J lost 12 bases, V lost 5 bases, and 12 bases had no gene match. This CDR3 region has 14 residues. In germline, CDR1 is MRHNA, CDR2 SNTAGT. The CDR3 sequence is CASSPYGGVDTQFF. The CDR3 coding sequence is TGTGCCAGCAGTCCCTACGGGGGGGTTGATACGCAGTTCTTC.

This clone was seen once. The genes are TRBV18 and TRBJ1-3, with D perhaps matching TRBD1 (5 bases). The CDR3 is 16 amino acids. The V gene's germline CDR1 is KGHSH and CDR2 LQKENI. V was pared by 3 bases and J by 3 bases, with 15 bases between. The CDR3 DNA is TGTGCCAGCTCACCGGTTCAGGGTGTTTATGGAAACACCATATATTTT. The encoded protein is CASSPVQGVYGNTIYF.

The V gene is TRBV5-1, the J gene TRBJ1-4; 11 nucleotides line up with TRBD1. CDR1 is SGHRS and CDR2 is YFSETQ in the germline V gene. This CDR3 spans 17 amino acids. Trimming removed 3 bases from V and 7 bases from J; junction bases left unmatched: 11. This CDR3 is CASSSNSGQGAGEKLFF. The CDR3 nucleotides are TGCGCCAGCAGCTCCAACTCTGGACAGGGGGCAGGTGAAAAACTGTTTTTT.

This clone was seen a few times. The chain combines TRBV30 with TRBJ1-1; D call uncertain. Trimming stripped 7 bases from V and 0 bases from J, with 15 bases between. This CDR3 has 14 amino acids. The germline V gene has CDR1 GTSNPN and CDR2 SVGIG (reference sequence). The CDR3 is CASQEGSLNTEAFF. The CDR3 DNA reads TGTGCCTCTCAGGAGGGCAGTTTGAACACTGAAGCTTTCTTT.

The chain carries TRBV6-1 and TRBJ2-2; 7 bases are a match to TRBD1. The germline V gene encodes CDR1 MNHNS and CDR2 SASEGT. J was trimmed by 6 bases and V by 5 bases; bases with no gene match: 6. The CDR3 spans 14 residues. For the CDR3, the DNA is TGTGCCAGCAGTAAACGGACAGGCCCCGGGGAGCTGTTTTTT. Protein: CASSKRTGPGELFF.

Notes on this clone: Other nucleotide sequences in the sample specify the same CDR3. The CDR3 reads CASSRQGGYEQYF. CDR3 in DNA: TGTGCCAGTAGTAGGCAGGGGGGATACGAGCAGTACTTC. The chain links TRBV19 to TRBJ2-7; a possible D gene is TRBD1 (7 bases). CDR1 and CDR2 (germline): LNHDA, SQIVND (reference sequence). V lost 4 bases to trimming and J lost 4 bases, with 11 bases between them. This CDR3 contains 13 residues.

J is TRBJ1-2 and V is TRBV6-1, with 7 bases lining up with TRBD1. CDR1 and CDR2 from the germline V gene are MNHNS and SASEGT. The J segment lost 4 bases and the V segment lost 3 bases, leaving 5 bases of the junction unmatched. The CDR3 runs to 14 residues. The CDR3 sequence is CASSEGTGAYGYTF. For the CDR3, the DNA is TGTGCCAGCAGTGAGGGCACAGGGGCCTATGGCTACACCTTC.

This clone was picked up a small number of times. This sequence joins TRBV7-7 and TRBJ2-3; D call uncertain. Germline loops: CDR1 SSHAT, CDR2 FNYEAQ (reference sequence). V lost 3 bases, J lost 4 bases, and 8 bases lay in between. This CDR3 spans 13 amino acids. CDR3 bases: TGTGCCAGCAGCTTGCGGCACGCAGATACGCAGTATTTT. It encodes CASSLRHADTQYF. Combining the CDR3 with reference TRBV7-7 and TRBJ2-3 gives the whole variable domain GAGVSQSPRYKVTKRGQDVTLRCDPISSHATLYWYQQALGQGPEFLTYFNYEAQPDKSGLPSDRFSAERPEGSISTLTIQRTEQRDSAMYRCASSLRHADTQYFGPGTRLTVL.

Regarding this clone: Other DNA sequences of this sample code for an identical CDR3. The chain links TRBV7-2 to TRBJ2-7; 7 bases match TRBD2. The germline gives CDR1 SGHTA, CDR2 FQGNSA. The CDR3 consists of 14 residues. V was clipped by 1 base and J by 3 bases; unmatched bases: 3. CDR3 region: CASSLGAGNYEQYF. The CDR3 nucleotides are TGTGCCAGCAGCTTAGGAGCGGGAAACTACGAGCAGTACTTC.

V is TRBV6-1 and J is TRBJ1-4; 10 bases align to TRBD1. The CDR3 is 15 amino acids. CDR1 is MNHNS, CDR2 SASEGT, per germline. The V and J ends lost 6 bases and 4 bases, in that order; junction bases with no gene match: 5. CDR3 amino acids: CASSRDRGNNEKLFF. The CDR3 DNA is TGTGCCAGCAGCAGGGACAGGGGCAATAATGAAAAACTGTTTTTT.

The gene calls are TRBV6-6 and TRBJ1-1; D is possibly TRBD1 (5 bases). V was shortened by 2 bases and J by 6 bases, with 10 bases between the two germline ends. The CDR3 runs to 13 residues. In germline, CDR1 is MNHNY, CDR2 SVGAGI (reference sequence). This CDR3 is CASSYPGGAEAFF. CDR3 coding DNA: TGTGCCAGCAGTTACCCGGGGGGAGCTGAAGCTTTCTTT.

This clone was seen more than once but under ten times. The chain uses TRBV5-1 and TRBJ2-5, with TRBD2 matching over 8 bases. The CDR3 totals 16 residues. Germline V gives CDR1 SGHRS, CDR2 YFSETQ. Unmatched junction bases numbered 10, after V lost 1 base and J lost 5 bases. The CDR3 is CASSLRAAGAGETQYF. The CDR3 DNA sequence: TGCGCCAGCAGCTTGAGGGCAGCGGGGGCTGGGGAGACCCAGTACTTC.

The rearrangement links TRBV15 to TRBJ1-2; D not certain. The length of the CDR3 is 14 residues. V dropped 3 bases and J dropped 6 bases, with 14 bases sitting between them. CDR1 is LNHNV and CDR2 is YYDKDF in the germline V gene (reference sequence). Here the CDR3 reads CATSSLWAPDGYTF. CDR3 coding DNA: TGTGCCACCAGCAGTCTGTGGGCCCCCGATGGCTACACCTTC.

The V and J genes are TRBV5-5 and TRBJ1-5; D uncertain. Trimming took 0 bases from V and 0 from J, leaving 10 bases between them. Looked up from germline, CDR1 is SGHKS and CDR2 is YYEKEE (reference sequence). This CDR3 has 16 residues. The CDR3 reads CASSLGALHSNQPQHF. The CDR3, as DNA: TGTGCCAGCAGCTTGGGGGCTTTACATAGCAATCAGCCCCAGCATTTT.

This chain uses TRBV5-6 with TRBJ1-5, with TRBD1 as a possible D gene (5 bases). Germline CDR1 and CDR2: SGHDT and YYEEEE. CDR3 length: 14 amino acids. The V gene lost 1 base and the J gene lost 6 bases, with 11 bases spanning the gap. This chain's CDR3 is CASSLFQGPQPQHF. The CDR3 region has the DNA TGTGCCAGCAGCTTGTTTCAGGGTCCTCAGCCCCAGCATTTT. Variable domain in full (rest from reference TRBV5-6 and TRBJ1-5): DAGVTQSPTHLIKTRGQQVTLRCSPKSGHDTVSWYQQALGQGPQFIFQYYEEEERQRGNFPDRFSGHQFPNYSSELNVNALLLGDSALYLCASSLFQGPQPQHFGDGTRLSIL.

This rearrangement joins TRBV15 to TRBJ1-2, with 7 bases lining up with TRBD1. Germline CDR1 and CDR2: LNHNV and YYDKDF (reference sequence). V shed 5 bases and J 8 bases; nucleotides not matched to a gene: 11. There are 14 residues in the CDR3. Here the CDR3 reads CATSPRDSWEGYTF. The CDR3 bases are TGTGCCACCAGCCCTCGGGACAGTTGGGAGGGCTACACCTTC.

The J gene is TRBJ1-2, the V gene TRBV29-1; D gene unclear. Germline assignment: CDR1 SQVTM and CDR2 ANQGSEA. CDR3 size: 11 residues. The V gene lost 6 bases and the J gene lost 8 bases, with 13 bases spanning the gap. The CDR3 loop reads CSVSSLGGYTF. CDR3 DNA: TGCAGCGTGTCCTCTCTGGGCGGCTACACCTTC.

This clone showed up just a few times. This rearrangement joins TRBV5-1 to TRBJ1-1, with a tentative D call TRBD1 (5 bases). V was shortened by 2 bases and J by 1 base, with 9 bases between the two germline ends. Germline V gene sequence: CDR1 SGHRS, CDR2 YFSETQ. This CDR3 region has 14 residues. The CDR3 nucleotides read TGCGCCAGCAGCTTCGGGGGAACGAACACTGAAGCTTTCTTT. Its translation is CASSFGGTNTEAFF.

The rearrangement uses TRBV19 and TRBJ1-5, with unresolved D. V was trimmed by 4 bases and J by 2 bases, leaving 6 bases between them. Germline V lookup: CDR1 LNHDA, CDR2 SQIVND (reference sequence). The CDR3 runs to 13 residues. This CDR3 reads CASSTRGNQPQHF. CDR3 bases: TGTGCCAGTAGTACCCGCGGCAATCAGCCCCAGCATTTT.

The chain links TRBV5-1 to TRBJ2-5; unclear D gene. Germline V gives CDR1 SGHRS, CDR2 YFSETQ. This CDR3 contains 14 residues. V lost 1 base to trimming and J lost 5 bases, with 12 bases between them. In DNA, the CDR3 is TGCGCCAGCAGCTTGTACTCCTACGGGGAGACCCAGTACTTC. Protein: CASSLYSYGETQYF.

As regards this clone: At one boundary the junction diverges from the germline segment, which might be a read error. This sequence joins TRBV7-6 and TRBJ2-7, with 10 bases lining up with TRBD2. There are 18 residues in the CDR3. Germline V gives CDR1 SGHVS, CDR2 FNYEAQ. CDR3 nucleotides: TGTGCCAGCAGCCTAGCGCCCGCGATAGCGGGGGGAGGTTACGAGCAGTACTTC. The encoded protein is CASSLAPAIAGGGYEQYF. The full variable domain, with the rest looked up from reference TRBV7-6 and TRBJ2-7, is GAGVSQSPRYKVTKRGQDVALRCDPISGHVSLYWYRQALGQGPEFLTYFNYEAQQDKSGLPNDRFSAERPEGSISTLTIQRTEQRDSAMYRCASSLAPAIAGGGYEQYFGPGTRLTVT.

This sequence joins TRBV6-5 and TRBJ1-1; D is perhaps TRBD1 (6 bases). CDR1 and CDR2 from the germline V gene are MNHEY and SVGAGI. The CDR3 has 13 residues. V was trimmed by 5 bases and J by 1 base, leaving 8 bases between them. CDR3 protein: CASSATGNTEAFF. For the CDR3, the DNA is TGTGCCAGCAGTGCGACAGGGAACACTGAAGCTTTCTTT.

The chain combines TRBV2 with TRBJ2-5, with D tentatively TRBD1 (5 bases). The J call may be mistaken, given a closer DNA end match to TRBJ2-7. The CDR3 runs to 14 residues. Germline CDR1 reads SNHLY; CDR2 reads FYNNEI. CDR3 region: CASRLTALSYEQYF. The CDR3 DNA is TGTGCCAGCAGATTGACAGCACTCTCCTACGAGCAGTACTTC.